These 3 T cell receptor beta chains were sequenced from one sample in a study of control samples from healthy donors and cancer patients. The repertoire was sequenced with immunoSEQ multiplex PCR; TCRdb's copy has only in-frame clones and lacks some. The sample records more than 75,000 clones, about 88% being singletons. Input material: PBMCs. The receptors stem from a man in his sixties or seventies with lung cancer.

This clone was seen a handful of times. The chain joins TRBV11-3 to TRBJ2-7; D is undetermined. Trimming removed 1 base from V and 6 bases from J, with 7 bases in between. This CDR3 has 12 residues. The germline gives CDR1 SGHNT, CDR2 YENEEA. The CDR3 DNA sequence: TGTGCCAGCAGCTTAGGTGGTGGCGAGCAGTACTTC. Its protein product is CASSLGGGEQYF.

V is TRBV2 and J is TRBJ2-5; D remains ambiguous. The CDR3 is made up of 15 amino acids. Trimming cost V 1 base and J 1 base, with 10 bases left between them. Germline V gene data show CDR1 as SNHLY and CDR2 as FYNNEI. CDR3 sequence reads: CASSEGGATQETQYF. In nucleotides, the CDR3 is TGTGCCAGCAGTGAAGGAGGCGCCACCCAAGAGACCCAGTACTTC.

The genes are TRBV19 and TRBJ1-4; D unresolved. This CDR3 is built from 14 residues. The V gene's germline CDR1 is LNHDA and CDR2 SQIVND (reference sequence). V lost 4 bases to trimming and J lost 4 bases, with 10 bases between them. The CDR3 DNA is TGTGCCAGTAGTACCGGACGGATTAATGAAAAACTGTTTTTT. Encoded protein: CASSTGRINEKLFF.